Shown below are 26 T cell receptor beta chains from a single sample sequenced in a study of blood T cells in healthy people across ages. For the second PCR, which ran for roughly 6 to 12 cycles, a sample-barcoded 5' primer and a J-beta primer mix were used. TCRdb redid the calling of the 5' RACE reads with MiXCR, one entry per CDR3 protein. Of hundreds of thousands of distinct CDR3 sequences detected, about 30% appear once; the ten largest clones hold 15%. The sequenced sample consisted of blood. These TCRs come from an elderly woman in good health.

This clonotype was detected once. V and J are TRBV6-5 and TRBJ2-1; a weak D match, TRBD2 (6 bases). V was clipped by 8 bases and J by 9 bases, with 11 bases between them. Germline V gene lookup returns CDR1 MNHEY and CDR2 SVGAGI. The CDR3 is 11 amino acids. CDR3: CASGLGGEQFF. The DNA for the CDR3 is TGTGCCAGCGGTTTGGGGGGTGAGCAGTTCTTC.

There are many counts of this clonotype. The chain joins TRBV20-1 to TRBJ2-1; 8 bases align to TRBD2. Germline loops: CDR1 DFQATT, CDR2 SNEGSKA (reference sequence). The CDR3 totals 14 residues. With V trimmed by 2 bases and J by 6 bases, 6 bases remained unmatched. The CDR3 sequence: CSARFSGGVNEQFF. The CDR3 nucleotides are TGCAGTGCTAGATTCTCGGGGGGGGTCAATGAGCAGTTCTTC.

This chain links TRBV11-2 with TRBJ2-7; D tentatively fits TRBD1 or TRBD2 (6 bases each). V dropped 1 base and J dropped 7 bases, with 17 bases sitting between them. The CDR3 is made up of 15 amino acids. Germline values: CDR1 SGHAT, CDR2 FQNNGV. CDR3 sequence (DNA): TGTGCCAGCAGCTTAGCTACAGGGAGGTGTGAAGAGCAGTACTTC. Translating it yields CASSLATGRCEEQYF.

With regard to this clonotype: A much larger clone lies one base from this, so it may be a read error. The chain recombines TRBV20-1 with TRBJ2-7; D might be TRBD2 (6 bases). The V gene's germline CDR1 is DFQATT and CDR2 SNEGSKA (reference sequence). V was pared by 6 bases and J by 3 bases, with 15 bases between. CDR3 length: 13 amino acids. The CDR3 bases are TGCAGTGCCCTCGGACTACCCAGCTACGAGCAGTACTTC. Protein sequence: CSALGLPSYEQYF.

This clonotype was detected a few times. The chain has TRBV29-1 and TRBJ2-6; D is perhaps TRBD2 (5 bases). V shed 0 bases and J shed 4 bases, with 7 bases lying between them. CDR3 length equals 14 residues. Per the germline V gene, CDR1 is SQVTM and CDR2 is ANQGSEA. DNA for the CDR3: TGCAGCGTTGAAGATCGGGGAGGGGCCAACGTCCTGACTTTC. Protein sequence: CSVEDRGGANVLTF.

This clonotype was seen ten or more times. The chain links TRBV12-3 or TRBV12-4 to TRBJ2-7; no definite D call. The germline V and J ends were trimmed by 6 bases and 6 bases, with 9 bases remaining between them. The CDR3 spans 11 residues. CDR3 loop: CASSLLSEQYF. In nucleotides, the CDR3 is TGTGCCAGCAGCTTACTCTCCGAGCAGTACTTC.

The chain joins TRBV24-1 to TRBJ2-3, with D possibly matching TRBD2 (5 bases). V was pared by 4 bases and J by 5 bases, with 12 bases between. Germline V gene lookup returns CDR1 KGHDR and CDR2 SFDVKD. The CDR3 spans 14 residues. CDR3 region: CATSDQVEVDTQYF. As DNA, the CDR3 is TGTGCCACCAGTGACCAAGTGGAGGTAGATACGCAGTATTTT.

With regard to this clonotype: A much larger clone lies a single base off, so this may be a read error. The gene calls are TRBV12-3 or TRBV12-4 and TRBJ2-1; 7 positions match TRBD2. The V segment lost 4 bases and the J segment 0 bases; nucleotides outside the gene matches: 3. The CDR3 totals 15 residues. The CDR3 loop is CASSSASGSYNEQFF. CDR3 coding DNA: TGTGCCAGCAGTTCAGCTAGCGGCTCCTACAATGAGCAGTTCTTC.

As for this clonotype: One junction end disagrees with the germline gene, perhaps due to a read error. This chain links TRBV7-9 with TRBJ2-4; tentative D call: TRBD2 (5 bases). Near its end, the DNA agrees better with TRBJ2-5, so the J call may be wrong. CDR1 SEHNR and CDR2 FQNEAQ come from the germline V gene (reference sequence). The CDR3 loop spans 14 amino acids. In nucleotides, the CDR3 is TGTGCCGGCAGTTTAGCGACCGGGCGGGAGACCCAGTACTTC. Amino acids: CAGSLATGRETQYF.

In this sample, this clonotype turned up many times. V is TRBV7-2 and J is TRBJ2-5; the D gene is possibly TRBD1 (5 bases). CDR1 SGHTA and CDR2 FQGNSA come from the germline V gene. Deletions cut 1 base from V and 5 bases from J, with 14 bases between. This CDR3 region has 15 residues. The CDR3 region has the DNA TGTGCCAGCAGCTTAGGTGGCAGGGTGGGGGAGACCCAGTACTTC. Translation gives CASSLGGRVGETQYF.

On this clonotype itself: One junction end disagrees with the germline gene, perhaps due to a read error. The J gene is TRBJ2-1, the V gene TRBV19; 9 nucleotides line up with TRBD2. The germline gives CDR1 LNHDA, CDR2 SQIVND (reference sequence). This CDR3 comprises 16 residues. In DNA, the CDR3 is TGTGCCAGTAGTCCCGGAGTAGCGGGGGTCTACGATGAGCAGTTCTTC. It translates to CASSPGVAGVYDEQFF.

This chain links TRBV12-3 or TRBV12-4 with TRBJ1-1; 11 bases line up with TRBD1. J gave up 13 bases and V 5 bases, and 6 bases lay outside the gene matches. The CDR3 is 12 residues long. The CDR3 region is CASSLTGTGGFF. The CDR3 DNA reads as TGTGCCAGCAGTCTAACCGGGACAGGGGGTTTCTTT.

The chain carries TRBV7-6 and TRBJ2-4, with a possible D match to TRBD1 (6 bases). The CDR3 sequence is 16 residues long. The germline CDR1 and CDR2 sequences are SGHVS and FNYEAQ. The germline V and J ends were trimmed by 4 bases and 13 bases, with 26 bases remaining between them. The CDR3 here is CASSSFGRGAAEVQYF. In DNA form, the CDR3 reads TGTGCCAGCAGCTCCTTCGGCAGGGGCGCGGCAGAGGTGCAGTACTTC. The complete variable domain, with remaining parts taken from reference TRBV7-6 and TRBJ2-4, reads GAGVSQSPRYKVTKRGQDVALRCDPISGHVSLYWYRQALGQGPEFLTYFNYEAQQDKSGLPNDRFSAERPEGSISTLTIQRTEQRDSAMYRCASSSFGRGAAEVQYFGAGTRLSVL.

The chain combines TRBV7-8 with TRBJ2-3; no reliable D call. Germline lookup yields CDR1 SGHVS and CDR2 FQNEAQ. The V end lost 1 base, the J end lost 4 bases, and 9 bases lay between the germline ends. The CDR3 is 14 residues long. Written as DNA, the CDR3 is TGTGCCAGCAGCTTAGATCTAAGTGCAGATACGCAGTATTTT. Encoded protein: CASSLDLSADTQYF.

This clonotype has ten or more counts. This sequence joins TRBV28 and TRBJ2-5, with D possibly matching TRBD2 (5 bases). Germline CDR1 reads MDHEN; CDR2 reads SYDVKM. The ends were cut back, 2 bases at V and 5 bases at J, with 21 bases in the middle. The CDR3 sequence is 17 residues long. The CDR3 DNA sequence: TGTGCCAGCAGTTTAGGGCAAAAGGAGGTCATTGGGGAGACCCAGTACTTC. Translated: CASSLGQKEVIGETQYF.

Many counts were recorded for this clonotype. The CDR3 nucleotides are TGTGCCATCAGACCCGACAGACGGGGAACTGGGGCCAACGTCCTGACTTTC. Its translation is CAIRPDRRGTGANVLTF. The chain links TRBV10-3 to TRBJ2-6; D tentatively reads TRBD1 or TRBD2 (5 bases each). This CDR3 spans 17 amino acids. The V end lost 6 bases, the J end lost 2 bases, and 17 bases lay between the germline ends. The V gene's germline CDR1 is ENHRY and CDR2 SYGVKD.

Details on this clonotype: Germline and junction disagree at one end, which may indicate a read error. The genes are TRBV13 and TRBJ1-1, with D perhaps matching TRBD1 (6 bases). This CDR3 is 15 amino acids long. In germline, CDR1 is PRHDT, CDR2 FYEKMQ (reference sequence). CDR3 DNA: TGTGCCAGCAGCTCCCGTCCGGGGGCGGGTGCTGAAGTTTTCTTT. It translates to CASSSRPGAGAEVFF.

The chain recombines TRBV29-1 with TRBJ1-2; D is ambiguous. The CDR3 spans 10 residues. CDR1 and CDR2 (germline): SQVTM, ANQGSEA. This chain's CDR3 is CRPRDYGYTF. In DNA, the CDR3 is TGCAGACCCCGAGACTATGGCTACACCTTC.

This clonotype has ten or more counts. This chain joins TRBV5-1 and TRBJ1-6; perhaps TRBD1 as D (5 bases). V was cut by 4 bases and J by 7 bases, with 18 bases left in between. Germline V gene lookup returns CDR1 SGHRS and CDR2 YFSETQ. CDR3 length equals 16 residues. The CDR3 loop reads CASSPQTGGGNSPLHF. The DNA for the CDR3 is TGCGCCAGCAGCCCCCAAACGGGGGGTGGCAATTCACCCCTCCACTTT.

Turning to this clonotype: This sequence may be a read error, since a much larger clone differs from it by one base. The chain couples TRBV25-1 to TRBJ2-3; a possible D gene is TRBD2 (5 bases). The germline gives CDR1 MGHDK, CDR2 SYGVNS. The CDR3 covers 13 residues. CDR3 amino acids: CASRELGVDTQYF. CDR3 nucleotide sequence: TGTGCCAGCAGGGAATTGGGAGTAGATACGCAGTATTTT. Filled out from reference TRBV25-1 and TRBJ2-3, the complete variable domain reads EADIYQTPRYLVIGTGKKITLECSQTMGHDKMYWYQQDPGMELHLIHYSYGVNSTEKGDLSSESTVSRIRTEHFPLTLESARPSHTSQYLCASRELGVDTQYFGPGTRLTVL.

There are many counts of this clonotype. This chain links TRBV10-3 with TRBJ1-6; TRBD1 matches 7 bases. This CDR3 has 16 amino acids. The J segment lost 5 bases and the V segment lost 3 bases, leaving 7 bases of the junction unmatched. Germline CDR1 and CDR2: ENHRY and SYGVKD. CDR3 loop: CAISELGQRDNSPLHF. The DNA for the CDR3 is TGTGCCATCAGTGAACTGGGACAGCGAGATAATTCACCCCTCCACTTT.

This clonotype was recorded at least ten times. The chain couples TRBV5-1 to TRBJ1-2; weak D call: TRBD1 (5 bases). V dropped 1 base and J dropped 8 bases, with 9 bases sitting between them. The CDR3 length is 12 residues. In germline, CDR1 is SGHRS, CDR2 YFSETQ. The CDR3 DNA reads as TGCGCCAGCAGCTTGTTGGGGCGCGGCTACACCTTC. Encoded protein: CASSLLGRGYTF.

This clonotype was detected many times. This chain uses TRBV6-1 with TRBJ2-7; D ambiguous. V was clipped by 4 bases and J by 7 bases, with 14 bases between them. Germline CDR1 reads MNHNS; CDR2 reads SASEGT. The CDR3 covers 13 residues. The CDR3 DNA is TGTGCCAGCAGTGGCAGACTGCAGACAGAGCAGTACTTC. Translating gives CASSGRLQTEQYF.

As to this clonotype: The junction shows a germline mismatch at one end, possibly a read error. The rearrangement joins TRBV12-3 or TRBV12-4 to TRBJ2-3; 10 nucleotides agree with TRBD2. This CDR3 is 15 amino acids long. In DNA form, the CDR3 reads TGTGCCAGCAGCCCTAGCGGGGGAAGCACAGATGCGCAGTATTTT. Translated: CASSPSGGSTDAQYF.

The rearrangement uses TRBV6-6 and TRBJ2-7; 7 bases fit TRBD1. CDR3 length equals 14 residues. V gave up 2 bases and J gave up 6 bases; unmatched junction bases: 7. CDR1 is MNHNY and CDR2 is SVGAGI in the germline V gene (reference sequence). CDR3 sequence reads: CASSYLQQGSEQYF. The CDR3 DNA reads TGTGCCAGCAGTTACCTTCAACAGGGGAGCGAGCAGTACTTC.

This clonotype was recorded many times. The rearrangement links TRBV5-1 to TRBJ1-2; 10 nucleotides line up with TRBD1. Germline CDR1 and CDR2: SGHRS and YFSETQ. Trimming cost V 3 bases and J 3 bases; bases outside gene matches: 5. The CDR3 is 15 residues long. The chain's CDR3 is CASSSGDRGYYGYTF. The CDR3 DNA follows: TGCGCCAGCAGCTCGGGGGACAGGGGCTACTATGGCTACACCTTC.